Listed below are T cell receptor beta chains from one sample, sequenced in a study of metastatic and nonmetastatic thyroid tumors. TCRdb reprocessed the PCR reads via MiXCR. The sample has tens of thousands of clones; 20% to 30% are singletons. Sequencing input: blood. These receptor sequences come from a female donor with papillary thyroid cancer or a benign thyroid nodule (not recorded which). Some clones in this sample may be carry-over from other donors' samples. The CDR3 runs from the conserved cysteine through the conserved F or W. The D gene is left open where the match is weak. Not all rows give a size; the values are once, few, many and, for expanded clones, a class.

CDR3nt: TGCGCCAGCAGCCCGAAGGCGGGGCCTTCCACAGATACGCAGTATTTT
CDR3aa: CASSPKAGPSTDTQYF
v_gene: TRBV5-1
j_gene: TRBJ2-3
d_gene: .
abundance: many

CDR3nt: TGCAGCGTTGAGCGCTCCCCAGGGTCCTATACTAGCACAGATACGCAGTATTTT
CDR3aa: CSVERSPGSYTSTDTQYF
v_gene: TRBV29-1
j_gene: TRBJ2-3
d_gene: .
abundance: many

CDR3nt: TGCAGTGCGCGGAGCGGGGGGAGCTCCTACGAGCAGTACTTC
CDR3aa: CSARSGGSSYEQYF
v_gene: TRBV20-1
j_gene: TRBJ2-7
d_gene: TRBD2
abundance: .

CDR3nt: TGTGCCAGCAGCTACGGGACAGGGACCACCGGGGAGCTGTTTTTT
CDR3aa: CASSYGTGTTGELFF
v_gene: TRBV7-3
j_gene: TRBJ2-2
d_gene: TRBD1
abundance: .

CDR3nt: TGTGCCAGCAGAACCACTAGCGGTAGCTACGAGCAGTACTTC
CDR3aa: CASRTTSGSYEQYF
v_gene: TRBV6-1
j_gene: TRBJ2-7
d_gene: TRBD2
abundance: .

CDR3nt: TGTGCCTGGAGTGGGGTAGGCACTGAAGCTTTCTTT
CDR3aa: CAWSGVGTEAFF
v_gene: TRBV30
j_gene: TRBJ1-1
d_gene: .
abundance: .

CDR3nt: TGTGCCTGGAGTTGGGGGGGCGGGAACACTGAAGCTTTCTTT
CDR3aa: CAWSWGGGNTEAFF
v_gene: TRBV30
j_gene: TRBJ1-1
d_gene: .
abundance: .

CDR3nt: TGTGCCAGCAGCCATAGTGGGAGGTTCGGGGCCAACGTCCTGACTTTC
CDR3aa: CASSHSGRFGANVLTF
v_gene: TRBV11-2
j_gene: TRBJ2-6
d_gene: .
abundance: .

CDR3nt: TGTGCCAGCCGAGGAGGCGGGGGGTCCTACAATGAGCAGTTCTTC
CDR3aa: CASRGGGGSYNEQFF
v_gene: TRBV27
j_gene: TRBJ2-1
d_gene: TRBD2
abundance: medium-sized

CDR3nt: TGTGCCAGCCTCAGTCAGCCCCAGCATTTT
CDR3aa: CASLSQPQHF
v_gene: TRBV28
j_gene: TRBJ1-5
d_gene: .
abundance: medium-sized

CDR3nt: TGTGCCAGCAGCCGGACGGGACCCAACTATGGCTACACCTTC
CDR3aa: CASSRTGPNYGYTF
v_gene: TRBV7-9
j_gene: TRBJ1-2
d_gene: .
abundance: many

CDR3nt: TGTGCCAGCAGCCGACATGGTAACACCTGGGAGCTGTTTTTT
CDR3aa: CASSRHGNTWELFF
v_gene: TRBV7-9
j_gene: TRBJ2-2
d_gene: .
abundance: .

CDR3nt: TGTGCCGGCAGTATAACATGTCCGAGGACTGAAGCTTTCTTT
CDR3aa: CAGSITCPRTEAFF
v_gene: TRBV28
j_gene: TRBJ1-1
d_gene: .
abundance: .

CDR3nt: TGTGCCTGGACCCACGGGTTGGGGGACAGTGAAAAACTGTTTTTT
CDR3aa: CAWTHGLGDSEKLFF
v_gene: TRBV30
j_gene: TRBJ1-4
d_gene: TRBD1
abundance: .

CDR3nt: TGTGCCAGCAGCCATATTAAAGGGGAGGTCTCCTACAATGAGCAGTTCTTC
CDR3aa: CASSHIKGEVSYNEQFF
v_gene: TRBV28
j_gene: TRBJ2-1
d_gene: .
abundance: many

CDR3nt: TGTGCCAGCAGCCGAACGGGGCTAGCGGGCTACGAGCAGTACTTC
CDR3aa: CASSRTGLAGYEQYF
v_gene: TRBV12-3/TRBV12-4
j_gene: TRBJ2-7
d_gene: TRBD2
abundance: few

CDR3nt: TGTGCCAGCAGTCCTCGGGACGGAGTGTCTAACACTGAAGCTTTCTTT
CDR3aa: CASSPRDGVSNTEAFF
v_gene: TRBV12-3/TRBV12-4
j_gene: TRBJ1-1
d_gene: .
abundance: .

CDR3nt: TGTGCCAGCAGCCCGACAGGATTCACTAATGAAAAACTGTTTTTT
CDR3aa: CASSPTGFTNEKLFF
v_gene: TRBV14
j_gene: TRBJ1-4
d_gene: .
abundance: many

CDR3nt: TGTGCCAGCAGTTCGACCTCCGACTGGGCCGAGCATTACTTC
CDR3aa: CASSSTSDWAEHYF
v_gene: TRBV6-2/TRBV6-3
j_gene: TRBJ2-7
d_gene: .
abundance: .

CDR3nt: TGTGCCAGCCGAACGACCGGGACAATGGGACCGAACACTGAAGCTTTCTTT
CDR3aa: CASRTTGTMGPNTEAFF
v_gene: TRBV19
j_gene: TRBJ1-1
d_gene: .
abundance: many

CDR3nt: TGTGCCAGCAGTTACTTGGGGATCCTAGCGGGAGGCTACGAGCAGTACTTC
CDR3aa: CASSYLGILAGGYEQYF
v_gene: TRBV6-6
j_gene: TRBJ2-7
d_gene: TRBD2
abundance: few

CDR3nt: TGTGCCAGCAGCGTGGGACGGGAGTTCTCAGATACGCAGTATTTT
CDR3aa: CASSVGREFSDTQYF
v_gene: TRBV9
j_gene: TRBJ2-3
d_gene: .
abundance: many

CDR3nt: TGTGCCAGCCACTGTGCTCAGGGGGGAATTCAAGAGACCCAGTACTTC
CDR3aa: CASHCAQGGIQETQYF
v_gene: TRBV2
j_gene: TRBJ2-5
d_gene: .
abundance: .

CDR3nt: TGTGCCAGCACAATAAGACTAGCGGGAGGGGAAGATACGCAGTATTTT
CDR3aa: CASTIRLAGGEDTQYF
v_gene: TRBV12-3/TRBV12-4
j_gene: TRBJ2-3
d_gene: TRBD2
abundance: .

CDR3nt: TGCGCCAGCAGCCCAGACGAGGGAGTGGTAGATACGCAGTATTTT
CDR3aa: CASSPDEGVVDTQYF
v_gene: TRBV4-1
j_gene: TRBJ2-3
d_gene: .
abundance: many

CDR3nt: TGTGCCAGCAGCCTATCGAGTATTCCGGGACAGCACTATGGCTACACCTTC
CDR3aa: CASSLSSIPGQHYGYTF
v_gene: TRBV7-2
j_gene: TRBJ1-2
d_gene: TRBD1
abundance: .

CDR3nt: TGTGCCAGCAGCTACTCAGGGGGGAACACTGAAGCTTTCTTT
CDR3aa: CASSYSGGNTEAFF
v_gene: TRBV3-1
j_gene: TRBJ1-1
d_gene: TRBD1
abundance: many

CDR3nt: TGTGCCAGCAGGACAGCTACCTCGGGCCTTTCTACTGAAGCTTTCTTT
CDR3aa: CASRTATSGLSTEAFF
v_gene: TRBV6-2/TRBV6-3
j_gene: TRBJ1-1
d_gene: .
abundance: medium-sized

CDR3nt: TGTGCCAGCAGCTTAGACGGGAGCTCCTATAATTCACCCCTCCACTTT
CDR3aa: CASSLDGSSYNSPLHF
v_gene: TRBV11-2
j_gene: TRBJ1-6
d_gene: .
abundance: many

CDR3nt: TGTGCCAGCAGCTTGGGGGGGGAAGCTTTCTTT
CDR3aa: CASSLGGEAFF
v_gene: TRBV5-5
j_gene: TRBJ1-1
d_gene: .
abundance: .

CDR3nt: TGTGCCAGCAGCACGCGACTAGCGGGAGGCCGGAGAGGAAATGAGCAGTTCTTC
CDR3aa: CASSTRLAGGRRGNEQFF
v_gene: TRBV11-2
j_gene: TRBJ2-1
d_gene: TRBD2
abundance: .

CDR3nt: TGTGCCAGCGTACCTAGCTCAGGAAGACACAATGAGCAGTTCTTC
CDR3aa: CASVPSSGRHNEQFF
v_gene: TRBV19
j_gene: TRBJ2-1
d_gene: .
abundance: many

CDR3nt: TGTGCCAGCAGCCAAGATCAAGGGGTGAACTATGGCTACACCTTC
CDR3aa: CASSQDQGVNYGYTF
v_gene: TRBV3-1
j_gene: TRBJ1-2
d_gene: .
abundance: .

CDR3nt: TGTGCCAGCAGAGGACTTTCACCCCTCCACTTT
CDR3aa: CASRGLSPLHF
v_gene: TRBV2
j_gene: TRBJ1-6
d_gene: .
abundance: few

CDR3nt: TGTGCCAGCAGCGAAATGATTGGACAGGGAATATCTGAAGCTTTCTTT
CDR3aa: CASSEMIGQGISEAFF
v_gene: TRBV28
j_gene: TRBJ1-1
d_gene: TRBD1
abundance: many

CDR3nt: TGTGCCTGGAGTCGAGGCATAGCCATAGACGAAGGGAAGATTAACTATGGCTACACCTTC
CDR3aa: CAWSRGIAIDEGKINYGYTF
v_gene: TRBV30
j_gene: TRBJ1-2
d_gene: .
abundance: .

CDR3nt: TGTGCCAGCAGTGAGGGGACAGACACAGATACGCAGTATTTT
CDR3aa: CASSEGTDTDTQYF
v_gene: TRBV6-1
j_gene: TRBJ2-3
d_gene: TRBD1
abundance: many

CDR3nt: TGTGCCACCAAAGGACGGACAGGGACGAATCAGCCCCAGCATTTT
CDR3aa: CATKGRTGTNQPQHF
v_gene: TRBV27
j_gene: TRBJ1-5
d_gene: TRBD1
abundance: few

CDR3nt: TGTGCCTGGAACGGTGGACCGAACACTGAAGCTTTCTTT
CDR3aa: CAWNGGPNTEAFF
v_gene: TRBV30
j_gene: TRBJ1-1
d_gene: .
abundance: .

CDR3nt: TGTGCCAGCAGCCAAGCGGCAGGGATTGGGGGCTACACCTTC
CDR3aa: CASSQAAGIGGYTF
v_gene: TRBV3-1
j_gene: TRBJ1-2
d_gene: .
abundance: .

CDR3nt: TGTGCCAGCAGCCCGGGGACCGGACCTTATGGCTACACCTTC
CDR3aa: CASSPGTGPYGYTF
v_gene: TRBV3-1
j_gene: TRBJ1-2
d_gene: .
abundance: .

CDR3nt: TGCAGCGTTGGGGGTGAGACCAATGAGCAGTTCTTC
CDR3aa: CSVGGETNEQFF
v_gene: TRBV29-1
j_gene: TRBJ2-1
d_gene: .
abundance: many

CDR3nt: TGTGCCAGCAGTGTGGTCTACAATGAGCAGTTCTTC
CDR3aa: CASSVVYNEQFF
v_gene: TRBV27
j_gene: TRBJ2-1
d_gene: .
abundance: .

CDR3nt: TGTGCCAGCTTCTTGGGGGGACTAGGGACTGAAGCTTTCTTT
CDR3aa: CASFLGGLGTEAFF
v_gene: TRBV6-1
j_gene: TRBJ1-1
d_gene: .
abundance: few

CDR3nt: TGTGCCTGGAGTGTTACAGTTCGTCAGCCCCAGCATTTT
CDR3aa: CAWSVTVRQPQHF
v_gene: TRBV30
j_gene: TRBJ1-5
d_gene: .
abundance: .

CDR3nt: TGTGCCAGTAGTATAGCTTTCACTACTACGGGGGAGCAGTACTTC
CDR3aa: CASSIAFTTTGEQYF
v_gene: TRBV19
j_gene: TRBJ2-7
d_gene: .
abundance: .

CDR3nt: TGTGCCAGCAGTGTTGGTGGGCTGGACACCGGGGAGCTGTTTTTT
CDR3aa: CASSVGGLDTGELFF
v_gene: TRBV6-1
j_gene: TRBJ2-2
d_gene: .
abundance: .

CDR3nt: TGTGCCTGGCAAAGGGGGGTCATCGGTTCACCCCTCCACTTT
CDR3aa: CAWQRGVIGSPLHF
v_gene: TRBV30
j_gene: TRBJ1-6
d_gene: .
abundance: .

CDR3nt: TGTGCCAGCAGACTAACTACCGGTGGTCTTAGCGGCTCTCTTAAGCAGTACTTC
CDR3aa: CASRLTTGGLSGSLKQYF
v_gene: TRBV11-1
j_gene: TRBJ2-7
d_gene: .
abundance: once

CDR3nt: TGTGCCTGGAGTGTAGGACAGGGTTGGGGTTACACCTTC
CDR3aa: CAWSVGQGWGYTF
v_gene: TRBV30
j_gene: TRBJ1-2
d_gene: TRBD1
abundance: many

CDR3nt: TGTGCCAGCAGACCTCGACTAGCGGGGAGGATTCGCGCCAAAAACATTCAGTACTTC
CDR3aa: CASRPRLAGRIRAKNIQYF
v_gene: TRBV11-2
j_gene: TRBJ2-4
d_gene: TRBD2
abundance: once

CDR3nt: TGTGCCAGCAACAACACCCCCGGGGCGGGGAATCAGCCCCAGCATTTT
CDR3aa: CASNNTPGAGNQPQHF
v_gene: TRBV6-1
j_gene: TRBJ1-5
d_gene: .
abundance: many